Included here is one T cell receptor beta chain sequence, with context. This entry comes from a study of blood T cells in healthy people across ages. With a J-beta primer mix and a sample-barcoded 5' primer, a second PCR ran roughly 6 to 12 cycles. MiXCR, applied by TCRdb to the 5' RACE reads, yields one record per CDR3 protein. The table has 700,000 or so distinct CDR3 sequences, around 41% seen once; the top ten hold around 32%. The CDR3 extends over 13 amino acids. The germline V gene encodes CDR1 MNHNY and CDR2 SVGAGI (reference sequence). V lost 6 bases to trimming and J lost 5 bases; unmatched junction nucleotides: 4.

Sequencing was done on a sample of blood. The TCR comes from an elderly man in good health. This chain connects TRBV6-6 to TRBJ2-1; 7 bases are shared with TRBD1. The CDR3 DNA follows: TGTGCCAGCAGAAGGGGGCGGGACAATGAGCAGTTCTTC. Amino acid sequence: CASRRGRDNEQFF.